Listed below are T cell receptor beta chains from one sample, sequenced in a study of blood T cell repertoires in COVID-19. Produced via immunoSEQ multiplex PCR; TCRdb's table is partial and in-frame only. In the table there are about 250,000 clones, approximately 86% of which are singletons. The sequenced sample consisted of PBMCs or T cells enriched from blood (not recorded which). The receptors shown here come from a woman under 40 with acute COVID-19. The CDR3 runs from the conserved cysteine through the conserved F or W. Fields, in order: clone size, D gene, V gene, J gene, CDR3 protein, CDR3 DNA. The D gene is left open where the match is weak. Size values are once, few and many counts, or a class for expanded clones, and some rows have none.

>NA|NA|TRBV20-1|TRBJ2-7
CSARIGDEQYF
TGCAGTGCTAGAATCGGGGACGAGCAGTACTTC
>NA|TRBD1|TRBV7-9|TRBJ2-7
CASSPTGTGTVDEQYF
TGTGCCAGCAGCCCAACCGGGACAGGTACCGTTGACGAGCAGTACTTC
>NA|NA|TRBV7-8|TRBJ1-6
CASSLVAGARRNSPLHF
TGTGCCAGCAGCTTAGTGGCGGGGGCGCGTAGAAATTCACCCCTCCACTTT
>NA|NA|TRBV29-1|TRBJ1-1
CSVELQGTEAFF
TGCAGCGTTGAACTGCAGGGTACCGAAGCTTTCTTT
>few|NA|TRBV5-1|TRBJ1-3
CASSLVGEFGNTIYF
TGCGCCAGCAGCTTGGTTGGGGAGTTTGGAAACACCATATATTTT
>NA|TRBD2|TRBV5-4|TRBJ2-3
CASSLVPSGGEDTQYF
TGTGCCAGCAGCTTGGTCCCTAGCGGGGGAGAAGATACGCAGTATTTT
>NA|NA|TRBV7-9|TRBJ1-5
CASSLLNQPQHF
TGTGCCAGCAGCTTACTAAATCAGCCCCAGCATTTT
>once|TRBD2|TRBV3-1/TRBV3-2|TRBJ2-3
CASSPTSGLTDTQYF
TGTGCCAGCAGTCCCACTAGCGGCCTTACAGATACGCAGTATTTT
>NA|TRBD1|TRBV27|TRBJ1-1
CASGKNRGRTEAFF
TGTGCCAGCGGAAAAAACAGGGGACGCACTGAAGCTTTCTTT
>NA|NA|TRBV5-6|TRBJ1-3
CASSPTFAGGNTIYF
TGTGCCAGCAGCCCCACATTCGCGGGAGGAAACACCATATATTTT
>NA|TRBD2|TRBV3-1/TRBV3-2|TRBJ2-3
CASSPGTSGRDTQYF
TGTGCCAGCAGCCCCGGGACTAGCGGAAGAGATACGCAGTATTTT
>NA|NA|TRBV7-8|TRBJ2-1
CASSLKAPLYNEQFF
TGTGCCAGCAGCTTAAAAGCTCCGTTATACAATGAGCAGTTCTTC
>once|NA|TRBV18|TRBJ2-2
CASSDERDTGELFF
TGTGCCAGCTCAGACGAGCGGGACACCGGGGAGCTGTTTTTT
>NA|NA|TRBV7-2|TRBJ1-5
CASTLGVLGGSNQPQHF
TGTGCCAGCACCCTAGGGGTCTTGGGTGGTTCCAATCAGCCCCAGCATTTT
>NA|NA|TRBV5-1|TRBJ2-3
CASSGGAESDTQYF
TGCGCCAGCAGCGGGGGGGCGGAATCAGATACGCAGTATTTT
>NA|NA|TRBV7-2|TRBJ1-5
CASSLVRGRGNQPQHF
TGTGCCAGCAGCTTAGTAAGGGGCAGAGGCAATCAGCCCCAGCATTTT
>NA|TRBD1|TRBV4-1|TRBJ1-2
CASSPRGTGSGVYGYTF
TGCGCCAGCAGCCCCCGGGGGACAGGGAGTGGGGTCTATGGCTACACCTTC
>once|TRBD1|TRBV2|TRBJ1-3
CASNLGTGGNTIYF
TGTGCCAGCAATTTGGGGACAGGGGGAAACACCATATATTTT
>NA|NA|TRBV9|TRBJ2-2
CASSPMGGTGELFF
TGTGCCAGCAGCCCTATGGGGGGTACCGGGGAGCTGTTTTTT
>NA|TRBD1|TRBV7-9|TRBJ2-3
CASSPDRGRDTQYF
TGTGCCAGCAGCCCTGACAGGGGGCGGGATACGCAGTATTTT
>once|TRBD2|TRBV11-3|TRBJ2-4
CASSQGLENIQYF
TGTGCCAGCAGCCAAGGACTAGAAAACATTCAGTACTTC
>NA|NA|TRBV11-2|TRBJ1-4
CASSPTTTGEKLFF
TGTGCCAGCAGCCCCACGACCACAGGGGAAAAACTGTTTTTT
>NA|TRBD1|TRBV9|TRBJ2-1
CASSVPGGTYNEQFF
TGTGCCAGCAGCGTACCAGGGGGAACCTACAATGAGCAGTTCTTC
>NA|NA|TRBV6-2/TRBV6-3|TRBJ1-5
CASSYRAGEGDSNQPQHF
TGTGCCAGCAGTTACCGTGCAGGTGAAGGCGATAGCAATCAGCCCCAGCATTTT
>once|TRBD1|TRBV3-1/TRBV3-2|TRBJ1-3
CASSQDPGTGGNTIYF
TGTGCCAGCAGCCAAGACCCCGGGACAGGTGGAAACACCATATATTTT
>NA|NA|TRBV9|TRBJ1-6
CASSVVSNSPLHF
TGTGCCAGCAGCGTAGTATCGAATTCACCCCTCCACTTT
>NA|TRBD1|TRBV6-5|TRBJ1-5
CASDTGVSNQPQHF
TGTGCCAGCGACACAGGGGTCTCCAATCAGCCCCAGCATTTT
>NA|TRBD1|TRBV2|TRBJ2-7
CASSEGQGIYEQYF
TGTGCCAGCAGTGAAGGACAGGGGATCTACGAGCAGTACTTC
>NA|TRBD2|TRBV7-9|TRBJ2-3
CASSLAVGTTWADTQYF
TGTGCCAGCAGCTTAGCCGTCGGGACTACGTGGGCGGATACGCAGTATTTT
>few|NA|TRBV2|TRBJ1-1
CARNKDRLMNTEAFF
TGTGCCAGAAATAAAGACAGGTTAATGAACACTGAAGCTTTCTTT
>NA|TRBD2|TRBV14|TRBJ2-3
CASSQWGLAKSTDTQYF
TGTGCCAGCAGCCAATGGGGACTAGCGAAAAGCACAGATACGCAGTATTTT
>NA|TRBD1|TRBV7-8|TRBJ1-5
CASSFQWTGGLNQPQHF
TGTGCCAGCAGCTTCCAATGGACAGGGGGCCTCAATCAGCCCCAGCATTTT
>NA|NA|TRBV7-8|TRBJ1-2
CASSRQADYGYTF
TGTGCCAGCAGTAGACAGGCCGACTATGGCTACACCTTC
>NA|TRBD2|TRBV18|TRBJ2-3
CASSPPGTSDPDTQYF
TGTGCCAGCTCACCACCTGGGACTAGCGATCCAGATACGCAGTATTTT
>NA|TRBD1|TRBV7-2|TRBJ2-5
CASRAGTGRRRDQYF
TGTGCCAGCAGGGCTGGGACAGGGAGACGTAGGGACCAGTACTTC
>NA|TRBD2|TRBV10-1|TRBJ2-1
CASSEGTLAGGDEQFF
TGCGCCAGCAGCGAGGGTACCTTAGCGGGGGGGGATGAGCAGTTCTTC